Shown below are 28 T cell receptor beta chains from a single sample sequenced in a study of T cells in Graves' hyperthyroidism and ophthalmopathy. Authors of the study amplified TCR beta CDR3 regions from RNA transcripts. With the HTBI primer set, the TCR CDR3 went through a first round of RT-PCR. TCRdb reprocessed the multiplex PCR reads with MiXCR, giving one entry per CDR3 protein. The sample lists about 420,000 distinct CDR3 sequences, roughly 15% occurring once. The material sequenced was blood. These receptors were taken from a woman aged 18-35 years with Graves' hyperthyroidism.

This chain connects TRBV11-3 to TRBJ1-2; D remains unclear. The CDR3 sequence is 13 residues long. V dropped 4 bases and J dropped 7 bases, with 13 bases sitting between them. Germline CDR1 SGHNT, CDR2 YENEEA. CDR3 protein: CASSSNEEAGYTF. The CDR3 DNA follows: TGTGCCAGCAGCTCCAACGAAGAAGCTGGCTACACCTTC.

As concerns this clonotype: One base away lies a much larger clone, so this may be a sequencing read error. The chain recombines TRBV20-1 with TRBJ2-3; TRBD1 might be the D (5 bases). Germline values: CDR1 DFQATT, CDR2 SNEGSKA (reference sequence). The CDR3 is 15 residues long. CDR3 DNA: TGCAGTGCTAGAGATATGGCCGATTACACAGGTACGCAGTATTTT. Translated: CSARDMADYTGTQYF.

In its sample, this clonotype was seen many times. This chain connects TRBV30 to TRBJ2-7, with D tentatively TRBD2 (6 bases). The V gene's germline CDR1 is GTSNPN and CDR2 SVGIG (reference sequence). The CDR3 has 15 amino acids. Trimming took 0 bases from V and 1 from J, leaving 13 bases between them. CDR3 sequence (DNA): TGTGCCTGGAGTGTCCCCGGGAGTCGATCCTACGAGCAGTACTTC. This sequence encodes CAWSVPGSRSYEQYF. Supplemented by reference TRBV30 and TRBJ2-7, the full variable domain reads SQTIHQWPATLVQPVGSPLSLECTVEGTSNPNLYWYRQAAGRGLQLLFYSVGIGQISSEVPQNLSASRPQDRQFILSSKKLLLSDSGFYLCAWSVPGSRSYEQYFGPGTRLTVT.

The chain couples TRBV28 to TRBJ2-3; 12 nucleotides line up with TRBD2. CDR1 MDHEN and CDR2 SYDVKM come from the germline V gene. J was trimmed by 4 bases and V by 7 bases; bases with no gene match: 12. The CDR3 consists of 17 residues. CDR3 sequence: CASTPGLAGGPADTQYF. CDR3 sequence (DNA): TGTGCCAGCACCCCGGGGCTAGCGGGAGGGCCGGCAGATACGCAGTATTTT.

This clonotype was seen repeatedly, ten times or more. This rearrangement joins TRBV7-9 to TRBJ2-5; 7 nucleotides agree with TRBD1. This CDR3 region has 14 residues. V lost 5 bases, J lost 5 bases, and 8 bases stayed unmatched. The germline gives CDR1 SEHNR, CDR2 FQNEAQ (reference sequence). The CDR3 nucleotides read TGTGCCAGCAGCCCAAGGGACAGCCGGGAGACCCAGTACTTC. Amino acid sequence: CASSPRDSRETQYF.

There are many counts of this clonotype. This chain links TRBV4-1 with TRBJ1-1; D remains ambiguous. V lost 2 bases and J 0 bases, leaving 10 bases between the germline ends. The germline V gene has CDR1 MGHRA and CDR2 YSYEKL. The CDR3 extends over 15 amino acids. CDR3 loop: CASSQPIRMNTEAFF. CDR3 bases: TGCGCCAGCAGCCAACCAATCAGAATGAACACTGAAGCTTTCTTT.

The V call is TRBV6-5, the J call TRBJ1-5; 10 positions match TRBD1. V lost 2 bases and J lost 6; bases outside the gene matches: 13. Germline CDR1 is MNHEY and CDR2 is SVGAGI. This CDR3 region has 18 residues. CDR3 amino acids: CASSYRGTGEGLSQPQHF. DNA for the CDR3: TGTGCCAGCAGTTACCGAGGGACAGGGGAAGGTTTGAGTCAGCCCCAGCATTTT.

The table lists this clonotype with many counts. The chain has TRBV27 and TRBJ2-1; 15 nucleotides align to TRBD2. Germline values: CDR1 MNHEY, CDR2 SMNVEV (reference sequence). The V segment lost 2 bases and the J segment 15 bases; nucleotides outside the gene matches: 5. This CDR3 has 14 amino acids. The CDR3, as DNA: TGTGCCAGCAGTTTACGGGGACTAGCGGGAGGATGGTTCTTC. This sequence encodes CASSLRGLAGGWFF.

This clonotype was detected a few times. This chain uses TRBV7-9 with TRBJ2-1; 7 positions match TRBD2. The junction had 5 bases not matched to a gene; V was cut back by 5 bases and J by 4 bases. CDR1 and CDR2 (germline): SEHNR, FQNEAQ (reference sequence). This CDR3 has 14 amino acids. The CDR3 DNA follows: TGTGCCAGCAGCGTCCTAGCGGAATACAATGAGCAGTTCTTC. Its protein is CASSVLAEYNEQFF. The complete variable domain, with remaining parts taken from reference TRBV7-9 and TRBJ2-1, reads DTGVSQNPRHKITKRGQNVTFRCDPISEHNRLYWYRQTLGQGPEFLTYFQNEAQLEKSRLLSDRFSAERPKGSFSTLEIQRTEQGDSAMYLCASSVLAEYNEQFFGPGTRLTVL.

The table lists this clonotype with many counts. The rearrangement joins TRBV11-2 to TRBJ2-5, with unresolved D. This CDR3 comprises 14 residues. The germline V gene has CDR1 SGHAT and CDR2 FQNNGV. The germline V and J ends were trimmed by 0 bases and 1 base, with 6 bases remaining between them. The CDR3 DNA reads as TGTGCCAGCAGCTTAGAGACATTCCAAGAGACCCAGTACTTC. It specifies CASSLETFQETQYF.

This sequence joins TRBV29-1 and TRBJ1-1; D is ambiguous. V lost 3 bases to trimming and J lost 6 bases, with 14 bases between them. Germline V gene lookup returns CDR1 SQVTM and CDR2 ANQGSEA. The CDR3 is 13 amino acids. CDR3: CSVDKRFGAEAFF. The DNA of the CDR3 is TGCAGCGTTGATAAGAGATTTGGGGCTGAAGCTTTCTTT.

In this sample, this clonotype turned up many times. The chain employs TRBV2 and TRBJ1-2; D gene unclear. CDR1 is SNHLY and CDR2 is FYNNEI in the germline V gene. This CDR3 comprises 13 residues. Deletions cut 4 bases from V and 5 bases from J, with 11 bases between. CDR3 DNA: TGTGCCAGCAGTGGAGAGGCAGAGTATGGCTACACCTTC. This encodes CASSGEAEYGYTF.

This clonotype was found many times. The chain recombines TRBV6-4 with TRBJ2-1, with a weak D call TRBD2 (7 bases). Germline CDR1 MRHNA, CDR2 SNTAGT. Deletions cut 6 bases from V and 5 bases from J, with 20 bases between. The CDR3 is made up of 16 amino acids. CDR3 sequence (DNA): TGTGCCAGCAGCCCCACACCCGGGGGGACACACAATGAGCAGTTCTTC. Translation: CASSPTPGGTHNEQFF.

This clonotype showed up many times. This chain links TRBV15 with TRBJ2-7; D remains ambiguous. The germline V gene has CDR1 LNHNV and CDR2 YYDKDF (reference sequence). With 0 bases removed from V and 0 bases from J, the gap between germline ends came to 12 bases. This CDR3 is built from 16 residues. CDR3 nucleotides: TGTGCCACCAGCAGAGATCGGGCGCTCCTCTCCTACGAGCAGTACTTC. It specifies CATSRDRALLSYEQYF.

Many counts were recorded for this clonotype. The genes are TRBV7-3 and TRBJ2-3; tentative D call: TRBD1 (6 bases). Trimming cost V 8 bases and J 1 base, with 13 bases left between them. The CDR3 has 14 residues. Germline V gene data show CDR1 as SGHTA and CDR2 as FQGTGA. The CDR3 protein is CASGRGFGTDTQYF. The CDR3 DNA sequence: TGTGCCAGCGGCAGGGGTTTTGGCACAGATACGCAGTATTTT.

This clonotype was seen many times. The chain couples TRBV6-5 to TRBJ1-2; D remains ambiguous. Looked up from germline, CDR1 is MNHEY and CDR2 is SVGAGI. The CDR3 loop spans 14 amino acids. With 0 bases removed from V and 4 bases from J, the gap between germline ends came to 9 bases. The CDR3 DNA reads TGTGCCAGCAGTTACTCGGGCGGTTCCTATGGCTACACCTTC. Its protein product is CASSYSGGSYGYTF.

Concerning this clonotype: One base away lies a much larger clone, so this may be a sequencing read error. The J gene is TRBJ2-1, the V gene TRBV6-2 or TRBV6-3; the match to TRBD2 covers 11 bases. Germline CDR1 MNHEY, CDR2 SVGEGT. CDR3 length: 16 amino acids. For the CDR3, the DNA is TGTGCCGGCAGTGGGTCGGGACTAGCGGACTACAATGAGCAGTTCTTC. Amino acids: CAGSGSGLADYNEQFF.

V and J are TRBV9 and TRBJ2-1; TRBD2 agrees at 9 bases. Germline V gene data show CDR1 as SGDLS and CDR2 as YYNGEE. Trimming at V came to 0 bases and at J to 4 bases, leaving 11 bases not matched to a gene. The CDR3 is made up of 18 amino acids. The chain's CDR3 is CASSVVLVASGVYNEQFF. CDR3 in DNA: TGTGCCAGCAGCGTAGTGTTGGTGGCTAGCGGGGTATACAATGAGCAGTTCTTC.

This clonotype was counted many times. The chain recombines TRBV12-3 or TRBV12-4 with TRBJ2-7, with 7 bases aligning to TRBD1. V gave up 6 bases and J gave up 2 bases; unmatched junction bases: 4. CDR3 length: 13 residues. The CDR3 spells CASSRGQPYEQYF. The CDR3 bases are TGTGCCAGCAGCCGGGGACAGCCCTACGAGCAGTACTTC.

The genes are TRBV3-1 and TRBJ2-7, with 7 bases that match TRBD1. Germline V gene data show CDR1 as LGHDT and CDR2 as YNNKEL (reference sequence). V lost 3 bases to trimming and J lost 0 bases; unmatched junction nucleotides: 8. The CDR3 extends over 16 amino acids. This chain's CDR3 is CASSQAPGQFSYEQYF. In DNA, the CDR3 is TGTGCCAGCAGCCAGGCCCCGGGACAGTTCTCCTACGAGCAGTACTTC.

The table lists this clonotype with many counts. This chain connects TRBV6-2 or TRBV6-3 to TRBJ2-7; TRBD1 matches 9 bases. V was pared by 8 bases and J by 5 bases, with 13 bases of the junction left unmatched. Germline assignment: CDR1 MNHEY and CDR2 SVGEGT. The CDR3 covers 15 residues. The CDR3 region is CASYHQGQGIHEQYF. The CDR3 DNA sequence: TGTGCCAGCTACCACCAAGGACAGGGGATCCACGAGCAGTACTTC.

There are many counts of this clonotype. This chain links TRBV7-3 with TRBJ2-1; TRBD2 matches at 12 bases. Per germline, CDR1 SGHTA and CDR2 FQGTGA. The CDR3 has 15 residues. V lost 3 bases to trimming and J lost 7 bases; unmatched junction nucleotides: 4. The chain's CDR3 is CASSLGLAGWNEQFF. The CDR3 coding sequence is TGTGCCAGCAGCTTGGGACTAGCGGGCTGGAATGAGCAGTTCTTC. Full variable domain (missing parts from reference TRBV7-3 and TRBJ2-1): GAGVSQTPSNKVTEKGKYVELRCDPISGHTALYWYRQSLGQGPEFLIYFQGTGAADDSGLPNDRFFAVRPEGSVSTLKIQRTERGDSAVYLCASSLGLAGWNEQFFGPGTRLTVL.

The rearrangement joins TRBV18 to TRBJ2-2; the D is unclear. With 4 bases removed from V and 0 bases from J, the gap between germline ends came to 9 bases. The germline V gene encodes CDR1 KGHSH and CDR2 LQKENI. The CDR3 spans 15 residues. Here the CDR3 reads CASSLSWTNTGELFF. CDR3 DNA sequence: TGTGCCAGCTCACTGTCGTGGACGAACACCGGGGAGCTGTTTTTT.

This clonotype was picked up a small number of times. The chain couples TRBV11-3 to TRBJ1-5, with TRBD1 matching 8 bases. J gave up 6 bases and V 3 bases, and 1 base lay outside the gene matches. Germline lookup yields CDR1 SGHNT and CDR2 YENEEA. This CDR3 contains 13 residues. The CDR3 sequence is CASSFRGPQPQHF. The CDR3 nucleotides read TGTGCCAGCAGCTTCAGGGGGCCTCAGCCCCAGCATTTT.

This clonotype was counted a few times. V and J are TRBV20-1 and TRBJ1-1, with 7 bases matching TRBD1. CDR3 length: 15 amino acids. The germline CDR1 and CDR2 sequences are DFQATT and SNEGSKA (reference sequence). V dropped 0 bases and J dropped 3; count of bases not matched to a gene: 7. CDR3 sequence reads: CSARDRQGMDTEAFF. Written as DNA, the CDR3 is TGCAGTGCTAGAGACCGACAGGGAATGGACACTGAAGCTTTCTTT.

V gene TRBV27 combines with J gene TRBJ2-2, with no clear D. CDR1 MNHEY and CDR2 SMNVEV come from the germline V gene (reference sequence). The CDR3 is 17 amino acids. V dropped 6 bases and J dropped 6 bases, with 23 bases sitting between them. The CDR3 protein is CASRATGSKVLSGELFF. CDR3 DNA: TGTGCCAGCAGAGCCACCGGGTCCAAAGTACTATCCGGGGAGCTGTTTTTT.

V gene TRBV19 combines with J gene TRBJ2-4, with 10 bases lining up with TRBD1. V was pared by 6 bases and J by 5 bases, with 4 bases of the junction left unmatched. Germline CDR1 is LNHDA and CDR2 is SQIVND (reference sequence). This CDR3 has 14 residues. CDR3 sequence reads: CASRKTGGENIQYF. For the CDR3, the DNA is TGTGCCAGTAGGAAGACAGGGGGCGAAAACATTCAGTACTTC.

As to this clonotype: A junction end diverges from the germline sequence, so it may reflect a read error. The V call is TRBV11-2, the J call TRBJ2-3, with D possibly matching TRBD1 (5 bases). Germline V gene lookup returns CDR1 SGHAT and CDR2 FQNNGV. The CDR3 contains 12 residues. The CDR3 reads CASSELTVTQYF. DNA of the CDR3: TGTGCCAGCAGCGAGCTGACAGTTACGCAGTATTTT.